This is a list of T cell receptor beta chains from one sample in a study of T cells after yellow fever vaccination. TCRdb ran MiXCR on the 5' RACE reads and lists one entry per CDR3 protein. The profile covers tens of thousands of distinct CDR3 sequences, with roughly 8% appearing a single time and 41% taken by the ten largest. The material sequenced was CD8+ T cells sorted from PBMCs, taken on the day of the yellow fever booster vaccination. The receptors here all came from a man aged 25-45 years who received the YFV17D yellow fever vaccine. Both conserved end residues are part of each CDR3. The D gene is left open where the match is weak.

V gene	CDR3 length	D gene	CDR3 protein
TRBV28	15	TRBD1	CASSFQTGGRETQYF
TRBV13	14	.	CASRGWQVSTEAFF
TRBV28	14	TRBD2	CATGGALAKNIQYF
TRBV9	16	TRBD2	CASSVGGSGSTDTQYF
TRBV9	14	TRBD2	CASSVGEGVETQYF
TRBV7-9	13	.	CASSFGTPNEQYF
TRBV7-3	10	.	CASSCREQYF
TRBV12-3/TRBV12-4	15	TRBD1	CASSLMAGGGETQHF
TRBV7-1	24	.	CASSRARGDPLRGDVTGREGTQYF
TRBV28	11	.	CAYQSGDTQYF
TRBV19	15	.	CASRGGTTSFNEQYF
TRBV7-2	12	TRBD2	CASSLGAGEQFF
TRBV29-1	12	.	CSVDPGTDTQYF
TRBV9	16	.	CASSVGGGLNPDGYTF
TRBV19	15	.	CASAGTSLGYNEQFF
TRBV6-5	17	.	CASSYSPSSRDSETQYF
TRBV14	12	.	CASSLGGPGYTF
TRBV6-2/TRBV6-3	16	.	CASSYSWRDQGGEQFF
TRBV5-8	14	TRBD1	CASSSGQGGYEQYF
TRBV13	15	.	CASSIRLNRAETQYF
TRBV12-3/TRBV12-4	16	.	CASSLGSVTNTGELFF
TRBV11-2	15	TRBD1	CASSTRTGILYEQYF
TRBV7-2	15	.	CASSSVRSSYNEQFF
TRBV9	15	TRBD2	CASSATWTSGNEQFF
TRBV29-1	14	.	CSVRETGANYGYTF
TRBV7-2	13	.	CASSPGEYDEQFF
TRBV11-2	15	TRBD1	CASSWTGATNEKLFF
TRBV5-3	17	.	CARSLELAGAGLYEQYF
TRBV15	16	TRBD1	CATSRDEDRAPDTQYF
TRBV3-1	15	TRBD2	CASSQEGAGVFEQYF
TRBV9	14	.	CASSVGGGTYEQYF
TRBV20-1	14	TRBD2	CSAEGGLAVNEQFF
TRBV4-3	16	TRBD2	CASSQDRAGVPYEQYF
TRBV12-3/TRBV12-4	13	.	CASSFDSNQPQHF
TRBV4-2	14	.	CASSQVTGSYEQYF
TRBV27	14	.	CASSDQQEGGELFF
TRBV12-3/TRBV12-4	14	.	CASSLAGAGEKLFF
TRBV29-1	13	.	CSVEEDRPYEQYF
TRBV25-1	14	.	CASSAPGHVYEQYF
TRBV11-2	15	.	CASSLVLGGANEQFF